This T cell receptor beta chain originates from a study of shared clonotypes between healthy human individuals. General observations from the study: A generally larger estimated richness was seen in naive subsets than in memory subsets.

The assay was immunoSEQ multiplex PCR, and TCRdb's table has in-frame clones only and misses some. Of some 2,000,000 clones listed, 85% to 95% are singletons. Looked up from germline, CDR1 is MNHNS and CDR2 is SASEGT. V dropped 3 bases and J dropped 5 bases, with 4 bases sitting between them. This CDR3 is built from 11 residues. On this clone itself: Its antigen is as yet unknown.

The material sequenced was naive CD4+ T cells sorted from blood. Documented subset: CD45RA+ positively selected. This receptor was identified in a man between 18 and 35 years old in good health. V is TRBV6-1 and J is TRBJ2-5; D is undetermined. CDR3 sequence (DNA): TGTGCCAGCAGTGATATGGAGACCCAGTACTTC. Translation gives CASSDMETQYF.